This T cell receptor beta chain was recorded in a study of blood T cell repertoires in COVID-19. Methods used by the authors: Estimation of nucleated cell counts was performed using reference gene primer amplification. Assay: immunoSEQ multiplex PCR; the TCRdb copy retains only in-frame clones and omits some. V and J calls and clone size are those listed in that table; D and trimming were worked out from the DNA. The table shows 200,000 to 300,000 clones, with about nine tenths occurring only once. The sequenced sample consisted of peripheral blood. The TCR originated in a man between 25 and 39 years old with COVID-19, enrolled during active disease.

The CDR3 sequence: CASSRRPGQGSGEQYF. CDR3 nucleotide sequence: TGCGCCAGCAGCCGCCGACCGGGACAGGGATCGGGTGAGCAGTACTTC. This sequence joins TRBV4-1 and TRBJ2-7; the match to TRBD1 covers 9 bases. The V and J ends lost 4 bases and 7 bases, in that order; junction bases with no gene match: 14. This CDR3 is built from 16 residues. The germline V gene has CDR1 MGHRA and CDR2 YSYEKL.